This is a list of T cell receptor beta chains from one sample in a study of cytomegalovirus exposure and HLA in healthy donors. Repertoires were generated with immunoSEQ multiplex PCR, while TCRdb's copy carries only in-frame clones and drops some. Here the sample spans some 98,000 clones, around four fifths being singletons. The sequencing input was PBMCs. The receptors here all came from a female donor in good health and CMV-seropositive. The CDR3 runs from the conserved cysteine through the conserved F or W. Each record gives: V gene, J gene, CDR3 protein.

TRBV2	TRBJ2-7	CAIMSGQGIGEQYF
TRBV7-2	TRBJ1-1	CASSLVPGATEAFF
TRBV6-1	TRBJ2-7	CASRGQGPYEQYF
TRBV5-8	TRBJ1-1	CASNLRQGNTEAFF
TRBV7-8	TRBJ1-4	CASTHPEGRGKLFF
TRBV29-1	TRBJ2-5	CSGTSTETQYF
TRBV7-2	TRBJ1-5	CASSFRGGSQPQHF
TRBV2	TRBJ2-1	CASSGWTSGRPGRFF
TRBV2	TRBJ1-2	CASSVQEARGYTF
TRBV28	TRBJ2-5	CASSAMTSGGETQYF
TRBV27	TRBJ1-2	CASSPGTGRNGYTF
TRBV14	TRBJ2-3	CASSHLTDTQYF
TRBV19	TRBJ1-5	CASKGGGQPQHF
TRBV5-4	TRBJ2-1	CASSKWTSGPYNEQFF
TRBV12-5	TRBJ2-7	CASGTISGGTGAYEQYF
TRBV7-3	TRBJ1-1	CASSPFSGGLNTEAFF
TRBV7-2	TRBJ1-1	CASSLGGGTEAFF
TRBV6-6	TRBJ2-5	CASTLGQGRTQYF
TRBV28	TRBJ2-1	CASSPGGAVAVNEQFF
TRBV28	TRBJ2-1	CASSPTSGRWNEQFF
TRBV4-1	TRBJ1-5	CASSQDPGQGSNQPQHF
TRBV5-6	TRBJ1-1	CASSFWGESTEAFF
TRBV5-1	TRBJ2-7	CASSFSGTGAYEQYF
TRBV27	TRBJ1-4	CASSLGQGFATNEKLFF
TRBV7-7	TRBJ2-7	CASSLGSYDRGDYEQYF
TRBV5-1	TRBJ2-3	CASSLNTQGATDTQYF
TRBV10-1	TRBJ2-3	CASSDRGRSTDTQYF
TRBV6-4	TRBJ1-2	CASSGRTGADNYGYTF
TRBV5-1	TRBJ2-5	CASSLVAGVQETQYF
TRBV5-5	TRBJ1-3	CASSLVYSRTGGPGNTIYF
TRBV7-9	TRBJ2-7	CASSFPGNYEQYF
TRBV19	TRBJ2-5	CASSTQREAPQETQYF
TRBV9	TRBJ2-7	CASSIGGLSYEQYF
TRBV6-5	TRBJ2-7	CASNTGVGGYEQYF
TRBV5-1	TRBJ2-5	CASSPTGLETQYF